The next 19 T cell receptor beta chains were all read from a single sample in a study of T cell responses to AZD1222 COVID-19 vaccine. Only in-frame clones appear in the TCRdb table, and some are missing; sequencing was by immunoSEQ multiplex PCR. The sample lists 55,000 to 75,000 clones, approximately 90% occurring once. The source material was peripheral blood, sampled on day 0 of AZD1222 vaccination. The receptors derive from an adult in good health.

V is TRBV9 and J is TRBJ1-3; no firm D call. This CDR3 region has 15 residues. V was shortened by 4 bases and J by 1 base, with 12 bases between the two germline ends. Per germline, CDR1 SGDLS and CDR2 YYNGEE. The CDR3 bases are TGTGCCAGCAGCCCCTCCCCTGGTTCTGGAAACACCATATATTTT. Its translation is CASSPSPGSGNTIYF.

The CDR3 sequence: CASSSRSRDTYTGELFF. The CDR3 region has the DNA TGTGCCAGTAGTTCCCGTTCCCGGGACACCTACACCGGGGAGCTGTTTTTT. The chain recombines TRBV19 with TRBJ2-2, with a tentative D call TRBD1 (6 bases). The V and J ends lost 5 bases and 3 bases respectively, with 19 bases between them. CDR1 and CDR2 (germline): LNHDA, SQIVND (reference sequence). The CDR3 is made up of 17 amino acids.

This clone was detected only a few times. The chain joins TRBV18 to TRBJ1-5; no reliable D call. V lost 2 bases to trimming and J lost 3 bases, with 11 bases between them. Germline-derived CDR1 and CDR2 are KGHSH and LQKENI. This CDR3 has 15 residues. The CDR3 sequence is CASSPASAYNQPQHF. CDR3 DNA sequence: TGTGCCAGCTCACCAGCGTCAGCATACAATCAGCCCCAGCATTTT.

J is TRBJ1-5 and V is TRBV5-1, with 7 bases that match TRBD1. Germline loops: CDR1 SGHRS, CDR2 YFSETQ. This CDR3 has 15 residues. V lost 0 bases, J lost 6 bases, and 6 bases stayed unmatched. CDR3 protein: CASSLEGALGQPQHF. The CDR3 region has the DNA TGCGCCAGCAGCTTGGAGGGGGCATTGGGTCAGCCCCAGCATTTT.

CDR3 DNA: TGTGCCAGCAGCCCCGGACAGGGGGGATCCGCCTACGAGCAGTACTTC. This codes for CASSPGQGGSAYEQYF. The rearrangement joins TRBV7-6 to TRBJ2-7; 10 bases fit TRBD1. Germline V gives CDR1 SGHVS, CDR2 FNYEAQ. The length of the CDR3 is 16 residues. Losses at the gene ends were 5 bases for V and 2 bases for J; bases not matched to a gene: 9.

The chain is built from TRBV30 and TRBJ1-2; unclear D gene. CDR3 length: 15 residues. The V end was cut by 1 base, the J end by 6 bases, with 18 bases between. The germline CDR1 and CDR2 sequences are GTSNPN and SVGIG (reference sequence). The chain's CDR3 is CAWSDGWGYANGYTF. CDR3 nucleotides: TGTGCCTGGAGTGACGGGTGGGGATATGCGAATGGCTACACCTTC. Based on the CDR3 plus reference TRBV30 and TRBJ1-2, the full variable domain is SQTIHQWPATLVQPVGSPLSLECTVEGTSNPNLYWYRQAAGRGLQLLFYSVGIGQISSEVPQNLSASRPQDRQFILSSKKLLLSDSGFYLCAWSDGWGYANGYTFGSGTRLTVV.

This chain uses TRBV30 with TRBJ1-3; D perhaps matches TRBD1 (5 bases). This CDR3 has 17 amino acids. CDR1 GTSNPN and CDR2 SVGIG come from the germline V gene (reference sequence). V was clipped by 0 bases and J by 0 bases, with 15 bases between them. CDR3 residues: CAWSVGTVGLSGNTIYF. The CDR3 nucleotides are TGTGCCTGGAGTGTGGGGACGGTGGGACTCTCTGGAAACACCATATATTTT.

V and J are TRBV6-5 and TRBJ1-3; D may be TRBD1 (5 bases). CDR1 is MNHEY, CDR2 SVGAGI, per germline. The CDR3 length is 13 residues. V was cut by 8 bases and J by 1 base, with 9 bases left in between. The CDR3 loop reads CASRGGSGNTIYF. The DNA for the CDR3 is TGTGCCAGCCGGGGGGGATCTGGAAACACCATATATTTT.

This chain uses TRBV19 with TRBJ1-4, with unresolved D. CDR1 and CDR2 (germline): LNHDA, SQIVND (reference sequence). This CDR3 spans 14 amino acids. V was pared by 7 bases and J by 4 bases, with 13 bases between. For the CDR3, the DNA is TGTGCCAGTAAAGACGGGAGACATAATGAAAAACTGTTTTTT. It yields the protein CASKDGRHNEKLFF.

The V call is TRBV29-1, the J call TRBJ1-1, with D possibly TRBD1 on 6 matching bases. CDR3 length: 13 amino acids. With 4 bases removed from V and 5 bases from J, the gap between germline ends came to 14 bases. Germline loops: CDR1 SQVTM, CDR2 ANQGSEA. DNA for the CDR3: TGCAGCGTTGGGGGGCACCCGAAGACTGAAGCTTTCTTT. It translates to CSVGGHPKTEAFF.

The gene calls are TRBV19 and TRBJ1-5; a possible D gene is TRBD1 (6 bases). CDR1 and CDR2 (germline): LNHDA, SQIVND (reference sequence). The CDR3 contains 14 residues. V was clipped by 7 bases and J by 6 bases, with 16 bases between them. CDR3 sequence (DNA): TGTGCCAGTACCCCCCGGGGGGCGGCTCAGCCCCAGCATTTT. Translating it yields CASTPRGAAQPQHF.

This chain joins TRBV6-5 and TRBJ1-1, with D unclear. Germline loops: CDR1 MNHEY, CDR2 SVGAGI. V gave up 7 bases and J gave up 7 bases, with 19 bases separating them. This CDR3 has 14 residues. Written as DNA, the CDR3 is TGTGCCAGCACTCGTGCGGAATTAGGCTATGAAGCTTTCTTT. Translated, it gives CASTRAELGYEAFF.

V usage is TRBV6-1 and J usage is TRBJ2-2; possible D gene TRBD1, 6 bases. The germline CDR1 and CDR2 sequences are MNHNS and SASEGT. The CDR3 totals 17 residues. Trimming shortened V by 2 bases and J by 2 bases, and 15 bases separated the two germline ends. The CDR3 bases are TGTGCCAGCAGTGAATGGGCAGGGGAAATAAACACCGGGGAGCTGTTTTTT. Its translation is CASSEWAGEINTGELFF.

The V call is TRBV10-2, the J call TRBJ1-5, with D hard to call. The germline gives CDR1 WSHSY, CDR2 SAAADI. The CDR3 is made up of 14 amino acids. The V end lost 3 bases, the J end lost 7 bases, and 13 bases lay between the germline ends. This CDR3 reads CASSDPELGQPQHF. The CDR3 DNA is TGCGCCAGCAGTGACCCCGAGTTAGGCCAGCCCCAGCATTTT.

This sequence joins TRBV29-1 and TRBJ2-5; D is unresolved. Trimming removed 7 bases at V and 4 bases at J, with 13 bases between. Per the germline V gene, CDR1 is SQVTM and CDR2 is ANQGSEA. The CDR3 consists of 12 residues. The CDR3 here is CSGRSGRETQYF. Written as DNA, the CDR3 is TGCAGCGGAAGATCGGGCCGAGAGACCCAGTACTTC.

This chain uses TRBV6-4 with TRBJ1-2, with TRBD1 matching over 10 bases. The CDR3 is made up of 13 amino acids. From germline, CDR1 is MRHNA and CDR2 SNTAGT. The ends lost 5 bases at V and 6 bases at J; junction bases unmatched: 3. CDR3 sequence (DNA): TGTGCCAGCAGTACCGGGACAGGGGATGGCTACACCTTC. This translates into CASSTGTGDGYTF.

The CDR3 DNA reads TGTGCCAGCAGCCAAGATCGGGGGCTCTCTGGAAACACCATATATTTT. It encodes CASSQDRGLSGNTIYF. The V and J genes are TRBV14 and TRBJ1-3; maybe TRBD1 (6 bases). This CDR3 comprises 16 residues. The V gene's germline CDR1 is SGHDN and CDR2 FVKESK. Deletions cut 0 bases from V and 0 bases from J, with 9 bases between.

The rearrangement joins TRBV27 to TRBJ1-1; the D is unclear. This CDR3 spans 16 amino acids. Trimming removed 2 bases from V and 1 base from J, with 14 bases in between. Germline assignment: CDR1 MNHEY and CDR2 SMNVEV (reference sequence). The DNA of the CDR3 is TGTGCCAGCAGTTTAGGGGAGGGCAGGCAGAACACTGAAGCTTTCTTT. Translation: CASSLGEGRQNTEAFF.

This clone occurred once. This chain connects TRBV5-1 to TRBJ2-1, with D unclear. Trimming pared 4 bases from V and 8 bases from J, leaving 19 bases between. In germline, CDR1 is SGHRS, CDR2 YFSETQ. The CDR3 spans 15 residues. The CDR3: CASSPQAPGGHEQFF. The CDR3 DNA follows: TGCGCCAGCAGCCCCCAGGCCCCGGGCGGCCATGAGCAGTTCTTC.